The 16 T cell receptor beta chains reported below all come from one sample, sequenced in a study of cytomegalovirus exposure and HLA in healthy donors. The protocol was immunoSEQ multiplex PCR, while the TCRdb copy is restricted to in-frame clones and leaves out a portion. The sample lists 300,000 or so clones, 70% to 90% occurring once. Material: PBMCs. Receptors originate from a man aged 30-40 years in good health and CMV-seronegative.

The chain couples TRBV10-1 to TRBJ2-5, with D possibly TRBD1 on 6 matching bases. V gave up 0 bases and J gave up 1 base, with 9 bases separating them. The CDR3 is made up of 15 amino acids. Looked up from germline, CDR1 is WNHNN and CDR2 is SYGVQD (reference sequence). CDR3 in DNA: TGCGCCAGCAGTGAGTCCGGGGACATCCAAGAGACCCAGTACTTC. This translates into CASSESGDIQETQYF.

Concerning this clone: Germline and junction disagree at one end, which may indicate a read error. CDR3 in amino acids: CASRLDDRGDQPQHF. CDR3 sequence (DNA): TGCGCCAGCAGGTTGGATGACAGGGGGGATCAGCCCCAGCATTTT. The chain carries TRBV5-1 and TRBJ1-5; TRBD1 agrees at 9 bases. From germline, CDR1 is SGHRS and CDR2 YFSETQ. The CDR3 spans 15 residues.

The chain is built from TRBV9 and TRBJ2-1; D is perhaps TRBD1 (6 bases). V was pared by 3 bases and J by 1 base, with 11 bases between. The CDR3 extends over 15 amino acids. The V gene's germline CDR1 is SGDLS and CDR2 YYNGEE. In DNA form, the CDR3 reads TGTGCCAGCAGCGCACAGGGAGAATCCTACAATGAGCAGTTCTTC. Its translation is CASSAQGESYNEQFF.

This clone was observed a single time. The rearrangement uses TRBV4-1 and TRBJ2-7, with TRBD1 identical over 7 bases. Germline CDR1 is MGHRA and CDR2 is YSYEKL. Trimming at V came to 4 bases and at J to 2 bases, leaving 5 bases not matched to a gene. This CDR3 is 14 amino acids long. The CDR3 DNA reads as TGCGCCAGCAGCCTCGGGACAGATGCCTACGAGCAGTACTTC. Translated, it gives CASSLGTDAYEQYF.

This chain connects TRBV7-8 to TRBJ2-3; TRBD1 aligns across 7 bases. The V and J ends lost 5 bases and 6 bases, in that order; junction bases with no gene match: 8. In germline, CDR1 is SGHVS, CDR2 FQNEAQ. The CDR3 runs 14 residues. The CDR3 reads CASSPGQMVDTQYF. The CDR3, as DNA: TGTGCCAGCAGCCCGGGACAGATGGTTGATACGCAGTATTTT.

The V call is TRBV11-2, the J call TRBJ2-7; tentative D call: TRBD2 (5 bases). This CDR3 has 12 amino acids. CDR1 SGHAT and CDR2 FQNNGV come from the germline V gene. Trimming pared 4 bases from V and 4 bases from J, leaving 8 bases between. CDR3 in amino acids: CASSSGFYEQYF. The CDR3 DNA is TGTGCCAGCAGCTCGGGGTTTTACGAGCAGTACTTC. The full variable domain, rest sourced from reference TRBV11-2 and TRBJ2-7, is EAGVAQSPRYKIIEKRQSVAFWCNPISGHATLYWYQQILGQGPKLLIQFQNNGVVDDSQLPKDRFSAERLKGVDSTLKIQPAKLEDSAVYLCASSSGFYEQYFGPGTRLTVT.

This chain uses TRBV15 with TRBJ2-3; D is unresolved. V lost 3 bases and J lost 6, with 10 bases in between. CDR3 size: 13 residues. Germline V gene lookup returns CDR1 LNHNV and CDR2 YYDKDF (reference sequence). The CDR3 is CATSRDRVDTQYF. The CDR3 bases are TGTGCCACCAGCAGGGATCGGGTGGATACGCAGTATTTT.

The chain has TRBV5-1 and TRBJ1-6, with TRBD1 matching 7 bases. The V gene end was trimmed by 1 base and the J gene end by 5 bases; junction bases not matched to a gene: 6. This CDR3 comprises 16 residues. Germline V gene data show CDR1 as SGHRS and CDR2 as YFSETQ. DNA of the CDR3: TGCGCCAGCAGCTTGTCTGCAGGGGGAAATAATTCACCCCTCCACTTT. Amino acids: CASSLSAGGNNSPLHF.

The V gene is TRBV6-4, the J gene TRBJ1-1; D gene ambiguous. V was shortened by 5 bases and J by 2 bases, with 9 bases between the two germline ends. The CDR3 is 13 amino acids. Germline V lookup: CDR1 MRHNA, CDR2 SNTAGT. Written as DNA, the CDR3 is TGTGCCAGCAGTCACCGGGTCAACACTGAAGCTTTCTTT. It encodes CASSHRVNTEAFF.

This clone has only a few counts. This chain joins TRBV25-1 and TRBJ1-2, with a possible D match to TRBD1 (5 bases). Between the trimmed V and J ends, which lost 4 bases and 5 bases, there was a span of 5 bases. The CDR3 consists of 11 residues. The germline CDR1 and CDR2 sequences are MGHDK and SYGVNS. The CDR3 reads CASSAGYGYTF. The CDR3 nucleotides read TGTGCCAGCAGTGCAGGGTATGGCTACACCTTC.

The CDR3 sequence: CASSHRTGAGQNYGYTF. For the CDR3, the DNA is TGCGCCAGCAGCCACAGGACAGGGGCTGGTCAAAACTATGGCTACACCTTC. This chain uses TRBV5-1 with TRBJ1-2; TRBD1 aligns across 9 bases. This CDR3 comprises 17 residues. Looked up from germline, CDR1 is SGHRS and CDR2 is YFSETQ. J lost 2 bases, V lost 4 bases, and 12 bases had no gene match.

V gene TRBV5-6 combines with J gene TRBJ1-6; 7 positions match TRBD1. CDR3 length: 16 residues. Trimming took 4 bases from V and 6 from J; bases not matched to a gene: 10. Germline values: CDR1 SGHDT, CDR2 YYEEEE. CDR3 DNA: TGTGCCAGCAGCCAATATGGGGCAGGGGGTAATTCACCCCTCCACTTT. This sequence encodes CASSQYGAGGNSPLHF.

This chain connects TRBV7-6 to TRBJ2-3; D not certain. V lost 2 bases and J 4 bases, leaving 13 bases between the germline ends. The CDR3 runs 15 residues. The V gene's germline CDR1 is SGHVS and CDR2 FNYEAQ. The CDR3 sequence is CASSLWAPPADTQYF. The CDR3, as DNA: TGTGCCAGCAGCTTATGGGCCCCGCCGGCAGATACGCAGTATTTT.

Written as DNA, the CDR3 is TGCGCCAGCGCTCTCCCCGGGACAGGGGTCTACGAGCAGTACTTC. Translation: CASALPGTGVYEQYF. This chain joins TRBV5-1 and TRBJ2-7, with 10 bases identical to TRBD1. CDR1 and CDR2 (germline): SGHRS, YFSETQ. The CDR3 loop spans 15 amino acids. Trimming at V came to 7 bases and at J to 3 bases, leaving 10 bases not matched to a gene.

The chain recombines TRBV7-6 with TRBJ2-5; 10 nucleotides agree with TRBD1. CDR1 and CDR2 (germline): SGHVS, FNYEAQ. The CDR3 consists of 16 residues. Unmatched junction bases numbered 11, after V lost 5 bases and J lost 5 bases. In DNA form, the CDR3 reads TGTGCCAGCAGCAGACACCGGACAGGGGGACAGGAGACCCAGTACTTC. Amino acids: CASSRHRTGGQETQYF.

About this clone: This may be a read error: a much more frequent sequence differs by one nucleotide. The chain carries TRBV11-3 and TRBJ2-5, with TRBD1 matching 7 bases. Trimming at V came to 5 bases and at J to 2 bases, leaving 2 bases not matched to a gene. The CDR3 is made up of 13 amino acids. Per the germline V gene, CDR1 is SGHNT and CDR2 is YENEEA. This chain's CDR3 is CASSRGQQETQYF. The CDR3 DNA sequence: TGTGCCAGCAGCAGGGGACAGCAAGAGACCCAGTACTTC.